One sample yielded the 22 T cell receptor beta chains listed below, sequenced in a study of cytomegalovirus exposure and HLA in healthy donors. Sequencing was performed with immunoSEQ multiplex PCR; in TCRdb, only in-frame clones are kept and a portion is missing. The table lists 200,000 to 250,000 clones, over 80% of them singletons. Sequenced material: PBMCs. These receptors were taken from a woman under 40 in good health and CMV-seropositive.

The chain joins TRBV5-1 to TRBJ2-6, with unresolved D. In germline, CDR1 is SGHRS, CDR2 YFSETQ. V was trimmed by 0 bases and J by 0 bases, leaving 13 bases between them. This CDR3 is built from 18 residues. CDR3 protein: CASSLAQVSFSGANVLTF. Written as DNA, the CDR3 is TGCGCCAGCAGCTTGGCTCAGGTTAGCTTCTCTGGGGCCAACGTCCTGACTTTC. The variable domain in full, with the rest retrieved from reference TRBV5-1 and TRBJ2-6, is KAGVTQTPRYLIKTRGQQVTLSCSPISGHRSVSWYQQTPGQGLQFLFEYFSETQRNKGNFPGRFSGRQFSNSRSEMNVSTLELGDSALYLCASSLAQVSFSGANVLTFGAGSRLTVL.

V and J are TRBV9 and TRBJ2-2; D remains unclear. This CDR3 spans 14 amino acids. Germline CDR1 reads SGDLS; CDR2 reads YYNGEE. The ends were cut back, 3 bases at V and 3 bases at J, with 9 bases in the middle. The CDR3 here is CASSAPVDTGELFF. The CDR3 nucleotides are TGTGCCAGCAGCGCCCCAGTAGACACCGGGGAGCTGTTTTTT.

V usage is TRBV27 and J usage is TRBJ2-3; possible D gene TRBD2, 5 bases. The CDR3 runs to 14 residues. Trimming stripped 5 bases from V and 1 base from J, with 10 bases between. Germline V gives CDR1 MNHEY, CDR2 SMNVEV (reference sequence). The CDR3: CASSTTGGTDTQYF. CDR3 coding DNA: TGTGCCAGCAGTACGACCGGGGGCACAGATACGCAGTATTTT.

The CDR3 nucleotides are TGTGCCAGCGACGCGGATTATACGACAGATACGCAGTATTTT. Its protein is CASDADYTTDTQYF. The chain recombines TRBV7-9 with TRBJ2-3; no clear D. The CDR3 has 14 residues. The V end lost 8 bases, the J end lost 3 bases, and 15 bases lay between the germline ends. Germline assignment: CDR1 SEHNR and CDR2 FQNEAQ (reference sequence).

This chain uses TRBV4-3 with TRBJ1-1; 7 positions match TRBD1. Per germline, CDR1 LGHNA and CDR2 YSLEER. With 5 bases clipped from V and 1 base from J, the junction kept 10 bases outside the gene matches. The CDR3 spans 16 residues. CDR3 amino acids: CASSTSFRDRNTEAFF. The CDR3 DNA reads TGCGCCAGCAGCACATCGTTCCGGGACAGGAACACTGAAGCTTTCTTT.

This clone appeared once. This sequence joins TRBV5-6 and TRBJ2-3, with 7 bases aligning to TRBD1. Looked up from germline, CDR1 is SGHDT and CDR2 is YYEEEE. V was pared by 1 base and J by 2 bases, with 1 base of the junction left unmatched. The CDR3 has 14 amino acids. As DNA, the CDR3 is TGTGCCAGCAGCTTGACAGGGGACACAGATACGCAGTATTTT. It yields the protein CASSLTGDTDTQYF. The full variable domain, completed using reference TRBV5-6 and TRBJ2-3, is DAGVTQSPTHLIKTRGQQVTLRCSPKSGHDTVSWYQQALGQGPQFIFQYYEEEERQRGNFPDRFSGHQFPNYSSELNVNALLLGDSALYLCASSLTGDTDTQYFGPGTRLTVL.

This clone was recorded only once. J is TRBJ2-7 and V is TRBV6-6; tentatively, D is TRBD1 (6 bases). The germline V gene has CDR1 MNHNY and CDR2 SVGAGI (reference sequence). This CDR3 region has 14 residues. V lost 6 bases to trimming and J lost 7 bases, with 19 bases between them. The CDR3 here is CASSLGQGRGEQYF. DNA of the CDR3: TGTGCCAGCAGCCTAGGTCAGGGGCGTGGAGAGCAGTACTTC.

This clone was picked up many times. In DNA, the CDR3 is TGTGCCAGCAGCCTGACGAGCGGGGAGACCCAGTACTTC. Protein: CASSLTSGETQYF. The rearrangement links TRBV5-6 to TRBJ2-5; tentatively, D is TRBD2 (6 bases). There are 13 residues in the CDR3. V lost 4 bases, J lost 5 bases, and 12 bases lay in between. The germline V gene encodes CDR1 SGHDT and CDR2 YYEEEE.

The rearrangement uses TRBV30 and TRBJ1-5; D remains ambiguous. Germline loops: CDR1 GTSNPN, CDR2 SVGIG (reference sequence). There are 14 residues in the CDR3. Trimming pared 4 bases from V and 0 bases from J, leaving 10 bases between. CDR3 nucleotides: TGTGCCTGGACGTCCGAGTATAGCAATCAGCCCCAGCATTTT. Translated: CAWTSEYSNQPQHF.

The chain couples TRBV27 to TRBJ1-2; 9 positions match TRBD1. CDR3 length: 15 amino acids. Looked up from germline, CDR1 is MNHEY and CDR2 is SMNVEV (reference sequence). J was trimmed by 4 bases and V by 4 bases; bases with no gene match: 7. CDR3 DNA sequence: TGTGCCAGCAGTTCCACAGGGGGCGCCAGCTATGGCTACACCTTC. Translation gives CASSSTGGASYGYTF.

The V call is TRBV6-5, the J call TRBJ1-1; perhaps TRBD1 as D (5 bases). CDR3 length equals 15 residues. The ends were cut back, 0 bases at V and 0 bases at J, with 8 bases in the middle. Per the germline V gene, CDR1 is MNHEY and CDR2 is SVGAGI. The DNA for the CDR3 is TGTGCCAGCAGTTACTCGTGGGGCTTGAACACTGAAGCTTTCTTT. Its protein is CASSYSWGLNTEAFF.

This rearrangement joins TRBV18 to TRBJ1-2, with 7 bases matching TRBD1. The CDR3 runs to 16 residues. V dropped 2 bases and J dropped 4; count of bases not matched to a gene: 10. Germline V gives CDR1 KGHSH, CDR2 LQKENI. The CDR3 bases are TGTGCCAGCTCACCAGACTTTACAGGGGTCGGCTATGGCTACACCTTC. This codes for CASSPDFTGVGYGYTF.

This clone was counted a few times. This chain uses TRBV19 with TRBJ2-2; 12 bases match TRBD2. The CDR3 loop spans 16 amino acids. Germline V gene data show CDR1 as LNHDA and CDR2 as SQIVND (reference sequence). Germline trimming cut 5 bases from V and 5 bases from J; bases unmatched to any gene: 6. The CDR3 sequence: CASSVTSGSGTGELFF. The CDR3 DNA follows: TGTGCCAGTAGTGTGACTAGCGGGAGTGGGACCGGGGAGCTGTTTTTT. The complete variable domain, with remaining parts taken from reference TRBV19 and TRBJ2-2, reads DGGITQSPKYLFRKEGQNVTLSCEQNLNHDAMYWYRQDPGQGLRLIYYSQIVNDFQKGDIAEGYSVSREKKESFPLTVTSAQKNPTAFYLCASSVTSGSGTGELFFGEGSRLTVL.

The CDR3 here is CASTLRRGMEYGYTF. CDR3 DNA: TGTGCCAGCACCCTTCGTCGGGGGATGGAATATGGCTACACCTTC. The chain joins TRBV6-1 to TRBJ1-2, with D tentatively TRBD1 (5 bases). V lost 7 bases, J lost 5 bases, and 20 bases lay in between. CDR1 MNHNS and CDR2 SASEGT come from the germline V gene. The CDR3 has 15 amino acids.

This clone was observed a handful of times. The rearrangement links TRBV13 to TRBJ1-2, with 10 bases identical to TRBD1. The CDR3 totals 17 residues. Trimming cost V 1 base and J 4 bases; bases outside gene matches: 9. Germline CDR1 is PRHDT and CDR2 is FYEKMQ (reference sequence). The CDR3 DNA reads as TGTGCCAGCAGCTTAGCACGACAGGGGGCGCTGATCTATGGCTACACCTTC. Its protein is CASSLARQGALIYGYTF.

The chain has TRBV5-1 and TRBJ1-1; unclear D gene. The V gene's germline CDR1 is SGHRS and CDR2 YFSETQ. V lost 1 base, J lost 1 base, and 5 bases lay in between. The CDR3 has 13 amino acids. For the CDR3, the DNA is TGCGCCAGCAGCTTGAAGCAGAACACTGAAGCTTTCTTT. It encodes CASSLKQNTEAFF.

DNA for the CDR3: TGTGCCAGCAGTTTATCCGGGGGACTGTTTTTT. Its protein is CASSLSGGLFF. The chain couples TRBV28 to TRBJ1-4; perhaps TRBD1 as D (5 bases). V lost 1 base and J 13 bases, leaving 7 bases between the germline ends. The CDR3 length is 11 residues. Per germline, CDR1 MDHEN and CDR2 SYDVKM.

The CDR3 sequence is CASSLTGGEAFF. The CDR3 DNA follows: TGTGCCAGCAGCCTTACAGGGGGCGAAGCTTTCTTT. The V call is TRBV28, the J call TRBJ1-1, with 9 bases fitting TRBD1. V gave up 6 bases and J gave up 8 bases; unmatched junction bases: 4. Per germline, CDR1 MDHEN and CDR2 SYDVKM. The CDR3 has 12 amino acids.

This clone has more than one count but fewer than ten. V usage is TRBV19 and J usage is TRBJ2-7; TRBD1 matches 8 bases. Trimming removed 4 bases from V and 6 bases from J; junction bases left unmatched: 8. The CDR3 spans 14 residues. Germline V lookup: CDR1 LNHDA, CDR2 SQIVND (reference sequence). The CDR3 spells CASSTWTGTVEQYF. The DNA for the CDR3 is TGTGCCAGTAGTACCTGGACAGGGACAGTCGAGCAGTACTTC.

This clone was recorded only once. CDR3 sequence reads: CAVSRGGTEAFF. CDR3 DNA sequence: TGTGCCGTAAGCAGGGGGGGGACTGAAGCTTTCTTT. J is TRBJ1-1 and V is TRBV6-1, with 7 bases that match TRBD1. This CDR3 has 12 residues. V trimming: 11 bases; J trimming: 5 bases; junction bases outside the gene matches: 8. Per germline, CDR1 MNHNS and CDR2 SASEGT.

The chain uses TRBV28 and TRBJ1-1; D not resolved. V lost 2 bases, J lost 4 bases, and 5 bases lay in between. The CDR3 is 12 amino acids. CDR1 and CDR2 from the germline V gene are MDHEN and SYDVKM. In DNA, the CDR3 is TGTGCCAGCAGTTTAAGCGTCACTGAAGCTTTCTTT. Its protein product is CASSLSVTEAFF.

The V and J genes are TRBV29-1 and TRBJ2-3, with D possibly matching TRBD1 (5 bases). Trimming cost V 5 bases and J 5 bases, with 14 bases left between them. Germline loops: CDR1 SQVTM, CDR2 ANQGSEA. CDR3 length: 13 residues. For the CDR3, the DNA is TGCAGCGTTCTCGGCAGGGCTATAGATACGCAGTATTTT. It is translated as CSVLGRAIDTQYF.